The present TCR beta chain was sequenced within a study of CD8+ T cells in alopecia areata. Sequencing used cDNA as its template, made by extracting RNA and reverse transcribing it. Using immunoSEQ multiplex PCR, the repertoire was profiled, and TCRdb retains in-frame clones only, with some absent. The sample holds 180,000 or so clones, about 72% seen once. Alopecia areata patients gave lesional scalp punch biopsies and peripheral blood samples. Overall study findings and caveats: Researchers reported that TCR sharing among patients proved less clear than in mice, possibly HLA-linked.

Remarks on this clone: Antigen unknown.

V was clipped by 4 bases and J by 5 bases, with 6 bases between them. This CDR3 is 11 amino acids long. Germline assignment: CDR1 LNHDA and CDR2 SQIVND (reference sequence). The rearrangement uses TRBV19 and TRBJ2-7; D remains unclear. The material was CD8+ T cells sorted from blood, obtained at week 0. The TCR comes from a human donor with alopecia areata. Here the CDR3 DNA reads TGTGCCAGTAGTACACTCCACGAGCAGTACTTC. It codes for CASSTLHEQYF.